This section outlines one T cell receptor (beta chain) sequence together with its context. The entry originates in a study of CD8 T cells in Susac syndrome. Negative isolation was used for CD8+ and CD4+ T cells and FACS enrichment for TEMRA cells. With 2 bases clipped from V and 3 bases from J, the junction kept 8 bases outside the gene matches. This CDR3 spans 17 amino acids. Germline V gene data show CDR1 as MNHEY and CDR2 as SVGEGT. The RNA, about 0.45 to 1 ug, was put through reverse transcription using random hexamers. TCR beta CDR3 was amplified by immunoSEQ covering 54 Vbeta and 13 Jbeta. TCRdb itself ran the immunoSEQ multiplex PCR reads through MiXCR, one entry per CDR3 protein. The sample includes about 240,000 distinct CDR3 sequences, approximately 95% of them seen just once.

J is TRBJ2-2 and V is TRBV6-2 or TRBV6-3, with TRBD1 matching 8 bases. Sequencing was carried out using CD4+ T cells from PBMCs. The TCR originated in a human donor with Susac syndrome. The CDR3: CASSYQPGQGYTGELFF. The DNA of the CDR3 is TGTGCCAGCAGTTACCAACCTGGACAGGGCTACACCGGGGAGCTGTTTTTT.